The next 11 T cell receptor beta chains were all read from a single sample in a study of blood T cell repertoires in COVID-19. Profiled with immunoSEQ multiplex PCR; TCRdb holds only in-frame clones, not every one. The sample carries a few hundred thousand clones, around nine tenths recorded once. Material: peripheral blood. These receptors were taken from a young woman with COVID-19, enrolled during active disease.

The chain uses TRBV3-1 (or the pseudogene TRBV3-2) and TRBJ1-4, with a weak D call TRBD1 (6 bases). Germline lookup yields CDR1 LGHDT and CDR2 YNNKEL (reference sequence). The CDR3 is made up of 14 amino acids. V lost 6 bases to trimming and J lost 7 bases, with 15 bases between them. The CDR3 DNA reads as TGTGCCAGCAGGCAACAGGGTGTAGGTGAAAAACTGTTTTTT. It is translated as CASRQQGVGEKLFF.

The chain couples TRBV19 to TRBJ1-2; D uncertain. The V gene lost 3 bases and the J gene lost 4 bases, with 9 bases spanning the gap. Germline assignment: CDR1 LNHDA and CDR2 SQIVND (reference sequence). This CDR3 is built from 13 residues. The CDR3 coding sequence is TGTGCCAGTAGTATCCGCGCGTTCTATGGCTACACCTTC. This codes for CASSIRAFYGYTF.

The rearrangement joins TRBV2 to TRBJ1-2; D remains unclear. The germline V and J ends were trimmed by 4 bases and 1 base, with 7 bases remaining between them. Germline CDR1 reads SNHLY; CDR2 reads FYNNEI. The CDR3 loop spans 13 amino acids. As DNA, the CDR3 is TGTGCCAGCAGTGGCAGGATTAACTATGGCTACACCTTC. This gives the protein CASSGRINYGYTF.

The chain carries TRBV29-1 and TRBJ2-3; D might be TRBD1 (6 bases). The germline V gene has CDR1 SQVTM and CDR2 ANQGSEA. The CDR3 runs to 14 residues. Trimming removed 3 bases at V and 3 bases at J, with 13 bases between. DNA for the CDR3: TGCAGCGTTGAGGGGCAGGGGCGTACAGATACGCAGTATTTT. Translation gives CSVEGQGRTDTQYF.

The rearrangement links TRBV7-2 to TRBJ2-1, with TRBD2 identical over 10 bases. With V trimmed by 6 bases and J by 2 bases, 4 bases remained unmatched. CDR1 and CDR2 from the germline V gene are SGHTA and FQGNSA. This CDR3 has 15 amino acids. The CDR3 loop reads CASSTSGGAYNEQFF. DNA of the CDR3: TGTGCCAGCAGTACGAGCGGGGGGGCCTACAATGAGCAGTTCTTC.

The gene calls are TRBV19 and TRBJ1-3; D might be TRBD1 (5 bases). The CDR3 loop spans 15 amino acids. Trimming removed 7 bases at V and 0 bases at J, with 13 bases between. In germline, CDR1 is LNHDA, CDR2 SQIVND (reference sequence). The DNA of the CDR3 is TGTGCCAGTAAGGTGGACATCACCTCTGGAAACACCATATATTTT. This sequence encodes CASKVDITSGNTIYF.

V is TRBV7-9 and J is TRBJ1-5; D ambiguous. The ends were cut back, 5 bases at V and 9 bases at J, with 14 bases in the middle. Germline V CDR1 and CDR2: SEHNR, FQNEAQ (reference sequence). The CDR3 has 13 amino acids. CDR3 nucleotides: TGTGCCAGCAGCAGCGCTTTAGGCGGGCCCCAGCATTTT. Protein sequence: CASSSALGGPQHF.

This clone was counted between two and nine times. The gene calls are TRBV4-2 and TRBJ2-1; D is unresolved. Trimming took off 0 bases at V and 4 bases at J, with 7 bases between the two ends. The CDR3 contains 14 residues. Germline values: CDR1 LGHNA, CDR2 YNFKEQ. CDR3 loop: CASSQDRAYNEQFF. The CDR3 DNA follows: TGTGCCAGCAGCCAAGATCGAGCGTACAATGAGCAGTTCTTC.

The chain employs TRBV19 and TRBJ2-3, with 13 nucleotides matching TRBD2. There are 18 residues in the CDR3. V gave up 3 bases and J gave up 2 bases; unmatched junction bases: 8. Germline loops: CDR1 LNHDA, CDR2 SQIVND (reference sequence). The CDR3 region has the DNA TGTGCCAGTAGTATTGGGCGGACTAGCGGGGGCCCCACAGATACGCAGTATTTT. Translated, it gives CASSIGRTSGGPTDTQYF. The variable domain in full, with the rest retrieved from reference TRBV19 and TRBJ2-3, is DGGITQSPKYLFRKEGQNVTLSCEQNLNHDAMYWYRQDPGQGLRLIYYSQIVNDFQKGDIAEGYSVSREKKESFPLTVTSAQKNPTAFYLCASSIGRTSGGPTDTQYFGPGTRLTVL.

The count of this clone is one. This chain connects TRBV7-2 to TRBJ2-1, with a weak D call TRBD1 (6 bases). Trimming stripped 4 bases from V and 6 bases from J, with 13 bases between. The CDR3 is made up of 14 amino acids. Germline V gives CDR1 SGHTA, CDR2 FQGNSA. The DNA of the CDR3 is TGTGCCAGCAGCTCTCAAGGGGGTCGCAATGAGCAGTTCTTC. Encoded protein: CASSSQGGRNEQFF.

The chain uses TRBV28 and TRBJ2-2, with 8 bases lining up with TRBD1. Germline values: CDR1 MDHEN, CDR2 SYDVKM. The length of the CDR3 is 15 residues. V trimming: 6 bases; J trimming: 5 bases; junction bases outside the gene matches: 8. The CDR3 nucleotides read TGTGCCAGCAGGCTAGGACAGGGACGGACCGGGGAGCTGTTTTTT. Amino acid sequence: CASRLGQGRTGELFF.